Sequencing of this T cell receptor beta chain was carried out in a study of blood T cell repertoires in COVID-19. Study-wide background: Acute-phase and convalescent COVID-19 samples originated in the United States, Italy and Spain. Sources were T cells, B-cell-depleted T cells, or PBMCs; the material itself was cDNA or gDNA.

In its sample, this clone was seen a few times. Original processing methods: Reference gene primers were amplified, and this amplification served to estimate nucleated cell counts. The method was immunoSEQ multiplex PCR; TCRdb's version includes in-frame clones alone and lacks a portion of them. The D gene and trimming were derived from the DNA, and the V and J assignments and clone size from that table. Of under 200,000 clones in the sample, over 75% were seen once. The CDR3 spans 12 residues. V lost 8 bases to trimming and J lost 2 bases, with 9 bases between them. The sequenced sample was peripheral blood. This sequence originates from a woman older than 75 with acute or convalescent COVID-19. This chain uses TRBV12-3 or TRBV12-4 with TRBJ1-2; D unclear. The CDR3 nucleotides are TGTGCCAGCCTCAGATTAAACTATGGCTACACCTTC. This codes for CASLRLNYGYTF.